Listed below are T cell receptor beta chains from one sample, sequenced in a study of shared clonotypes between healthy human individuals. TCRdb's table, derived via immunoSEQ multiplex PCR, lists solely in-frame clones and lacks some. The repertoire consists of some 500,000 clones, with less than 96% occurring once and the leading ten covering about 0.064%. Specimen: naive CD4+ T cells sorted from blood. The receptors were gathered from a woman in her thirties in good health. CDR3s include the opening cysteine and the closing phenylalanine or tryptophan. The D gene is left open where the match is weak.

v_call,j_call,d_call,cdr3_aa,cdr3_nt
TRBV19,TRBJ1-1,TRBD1,CASSRPRDSIKNTEAFF,TGTGCCAGTAGTCGACCCCGGGACAGTATTAAGAACACTGAAGCTTTCTTT
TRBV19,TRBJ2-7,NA,CASSYDSTSYYEQYF,TGTGCCAGTAGTTACGACTCTACCTCTTACTACGAGCAGTACTTC
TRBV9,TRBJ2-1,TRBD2,CASSVVAGSYNEQFF,TGTGCCAGCAGCGTAGTAGCGGGGAGCTACAATGAGCAGTTCTTC
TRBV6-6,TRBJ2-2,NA,CASKHRAVNTGELFF,TGTGCCAGCAAACACAGGGCTGTGAACACCGGGGAGCTGTTTTTT
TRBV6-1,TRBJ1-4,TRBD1,CASRRQGGEKLFF,TGTGCCAGCCGCCGACAGGGAGGAGAAAAACTGTTTTTT
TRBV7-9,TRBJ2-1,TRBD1,CASSPRDSYNEQFF,TGTGCCAGCAGCCCACGGGACAGTTACAATGAGCAGTTCTTC
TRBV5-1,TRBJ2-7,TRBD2,CASSTGLAGSYEQYF,TGCGCCAGCAGCACGGGACTAGCGGGTTCGTACGAGCAGTACTTC
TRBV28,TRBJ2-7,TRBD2,CASSENYRGVGLAGGSYEQYF,TGTGCCAGCAGCGAAAACTACAGGGGCGTGGGACTAGCGGGGGGTTCCTACGAGCAGTACTTC
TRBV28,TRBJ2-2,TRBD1,CASSFSGGRTGELFF,TGTGCCAGCAGTTTTTCAGGGGGCAGGACCGGGGAGCTGTTTTTT
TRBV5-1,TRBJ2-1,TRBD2,CASSLVAGALNEQFF,TGCGCCAGCAGCTTAGTAGCGGGAGCCCTCAATGAGCAGTTCTTC
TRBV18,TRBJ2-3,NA,CASSPSATSTDTQYF,TGTGCCAGCTCACCATCGGCAACTAGCACAGATACGCAGTATTTT
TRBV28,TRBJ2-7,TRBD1,CASSFFPGQGAYEQYF,TGTGCCAGCAGTTTTTTCCCGGGACAGGGGGCCTACGAGCAGTACTTC
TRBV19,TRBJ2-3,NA,CASSLDGTRPLSSDTQYF,TGTGCCAGTAGCCTCGACGGGACCCGACCACTTAGTTCAGATACGCAGTATTTT
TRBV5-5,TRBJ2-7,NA,CASSYVEGAIQYF,TGTGCCAGCAGCTATGTGGAGGGAGCAATACAGTACTTC
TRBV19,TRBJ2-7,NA,CASSTPGGGRPYEQYF,TGTGCCAGTAGCACCCCGGGGGGCGGACGACCCTACGAGCAGTACTTC
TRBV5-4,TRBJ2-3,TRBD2,CASSLSSGVTDTQYF,TGTGCCAGCAGCTTGTCAAGCGGGGTCACAGATACGCAGTATTTT
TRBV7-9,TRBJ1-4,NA,CASSLGGPGNEKLFF,TGTGCCAGCAGCTTAGGGGGACCGGGTAATGAAAAACTGTTTTTT
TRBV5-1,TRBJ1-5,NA,CASSLEGLGNQPQHF,TGCGCCAGCAGCTTGGAAGGGCTTGGCAATCAGCCCCAGCATTTT
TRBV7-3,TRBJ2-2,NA,CASSPPNGELFF,TGTGCCAGCAGCCCTCCCAACGGGGAGCTGTTTTTT
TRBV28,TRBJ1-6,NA,CASNGAGASPLHF,TGTGCCAGCAACGGTGCGGGCGCATCACCCCTCCACTTT
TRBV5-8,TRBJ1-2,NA,CASKVMGHNNYGYTF,TGTGCCAGCAAGGTGATGGGACATAATAACTATGGCTACACCTTC
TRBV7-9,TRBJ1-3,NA,CASSFTEVRSGNTIYF,TGTGCCAGCAGCTTCACTGAAGTGAGGAGTGGTAACACCATATATTTT
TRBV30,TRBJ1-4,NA,CAWSVSATNEKLFF,TGTGCCTGGAGTGTATCCGCAACTAATGAAAAACTGTTTTTT
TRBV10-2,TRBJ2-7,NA,CASSSADYEQYF,TGCGCCAGCAGTTCCGCGGACTACGAGCAGTACTTC
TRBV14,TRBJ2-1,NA,CASSFRTASGYNEQFF,TGTGCCAGCAGCTTCCGGACTGCCTCGGGGTACAATGAGCAGTTCTTC
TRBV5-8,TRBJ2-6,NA,CASSLGTDSLSGANVLTF,TGTGCCAGCAGCTTGGGGACAGACTCTTTATCTGGGGCCAACGTCCTGACTTTC